This T cell receptor (beta chain) was documented in a study of shared clonotypes between healthy human individuals. Every immunoSEQ plate was one replicate of a subset's evenly spread DNA. The quantity of DNA used in unsorted PBMC replicate PCRs was approximately 300 ng, corresponding to about 30,000 T cell genomes. TCRdb's table, derived via immunoSEQ multiplex PCR, lists solely in-frame clones and lacks some. This sample has fewer than 550,000 clones, with about 75% found just once. Findings and limits, study-wide: Specimens sampled were limited to blood, with tissue repertoires likely differing.

Only one count was recorded for this clone. What it binds is unknown. Looked up from germline, CDR1 is LGHNA and CDR2 is YNFKEQ. Trimming left V 0 bases short and J 7 bases short, with 7 bases between. This CDR3 is built from 12 residues. This chain connects TRBV4-2 to TRBJ2-7, with unresolved D. The sequence was collected from a woman between 35 and 50 years old in good health. Some clones in this sample may be carry-over from other donors' samples. The sample was PBMCs. This CDR3 is CASSQDTKEQYF. CDR3 in DNA: TGTGCCAGCAGCCAAGATACAAAGGAGCAGTACTTC.